Shown below are 15 T cell receptor beta chains from a single sample sequenced in a study of T cell responses to AZD1222 COVID-19 vaccine. Repertoires were generated with immunoSEQ multiplex PCR, while TCRdb's copy carries only in-frame clones and drops some. The sample records about 150,000 clones, 85% to 95% being singletons. This material consisted of peripheral blood, taken 28 days after the second AZD1222 dose. The source of these receptors is an adult who received the AZD1222 COVID-19 vaccine.

This clone appeared a few times. V usage is TRBV28 and J usage is TRBJ1-2; D possibly corresponds to TRBD1 (6 bases). Looked up from germline, CDR1 is MDHEN and CDR2 is SYDVKM. The CDR3 is 13 residues long. The germline V and J ends were trimmed by 6 bases and 7 bases, with 15 bases remaining between them. The CDR3 reads CASSLGQNLGYTF. Written as DNA, the CDR3 is TGTGCCAGCAGCCTAGGACAGAACCTTGGCTACACCTTC.

The genes are TRBV15 and TRBJ2-2, with no clear D. V lost 3 bases and J 7 bases, leaving 3 bases between the germline ends. In germline, CDR1 is LNHNV, CDR2 YYDKDF (reference sequence). The CDR3 covers 11 residues. CDR3 amino acids: CATSSLGELFF. The CDR3 DNA sequence: TGTGCCACCAGCAGTCTCGGGGAGCTGTTTTTT.

This chain connects TRBV7-9 to TRBJ1-1; D not resolved. The length of the CDR3 is 14 residues. Germline values: CDR1 SEHNR, CDR2 FQNEAQ (reference sequence). The V end lost 5 bases, the J end lost 2 bases, and 12 bases lay between the germline ends. In DNA, the CDR3 is TGTGCCAGCAGCCCCGATTCGACTAACACTGAAGCTTTCTTT. It translates to CASSPDSTNTEAFF.

The chain links TRBV28 to TRBJ1-5, with 9 bases that match TRBD1. V trimming: 7 bases; J trimming: 4 bases; junction bases outside the gene matches: 5. The CDR3 length is 14 residues. Germline V gene lookup returns CDR1 MDHEN and CDR2 SYDVKM. CDR3 sequence: CASKDRGSNQPQHF. DNA for the CDR3: TGTGCCAGCAAGGACAGGGGCTCGAATCAGCCCCAGCATTTT.

The chain is built from TRBV6-2 or TRBV6-3 and TRBJ2-7; 8 nucleotides match TRBD1. Germline V gene data show CDR1 as MNHEY and CDR2 as SVGEGT. This CDR3 spans 13 amino acids. V dropped 6 bases and J dropped 4; count of bases not matched to a gene: 5. The CDR3 DNA is TGTGCCAGCAGCCGGGACAGGCTTTACGAGCAGTACTTC. Translation gives CASSRDRLYEQYF.

The V call is TRBV28, the J call TRBJ2-1; 13 bases fit TRBD2. V trimming: 3 bases; J trimming: 8 bases; junction bases outside the gene matches: 4. The CDR3 length is 15 residues. CDR1 is MDHEN and CDR2 is SYDVKM in the germline V gene. The DNA for the CDR3 is TGTGCCAGCAGTTTTGGACTAGCGGGAGCATATGAGCAGTTCTTC. This translates into CASSFGLAGAYEQFF.

V is TRBV30 and J is TRBJ1-2; D is perhaps TRBD1 (6 bases). From germline, CDR1 is GTSNPN and CDR2 SVGIG (reference sequence). This CDR3 region has 12 residues. V shed 1 base and J shed 6 bases, with 9 bases lying between them. The CDR3 is CAWSDPGDGYTF. The DNA of the CDR3 is TGTGCCTGGAGTGATCCAGGGGATGGCTACACCTTC.

This sequence joins TRBV3-1 (or the pseudogene TRBV3-2) and TRBJ2-7; maybe TRBD1 (5 bases). The V gene's germline CDR1 is LGHDT and CDR2 YNNKEL (reference sequence). This CDR3 has 15 amino acids. With 0 bases removed from V and 5 bases from J, the gap between germline ends came to 14 bases. The CDR3 DNA follows: TGTGCCAGCAGCCAAGAAGGAATAGGGGCCCACGAGCAGTACTTC. Its translation: CASSQEGIGAHEQYF.

This clone has only one observation. The V call is TRBV19, the J call TRBJ2-6; 9 bases line up with TRBD1. The germline CDR1 and CDR2 sequences are LNHDA and SQIVND (reference sequence). V shed 9 bases and J 1 base; nucleotides not matched to a gene: 10. This CDR3 has 17 residues. The CDR3 reads CASTDRGKMSGANVLTF. The DNA of the CDR3 is TGTGCCAGCACGGACAGGGGCAAAATGTCTGGGGCCAACGTCCTGACTTTC.

The chain employs TRBV7-9 and TRBJ2-5, with a possible D match to TRBD2 (6 bases). Trimming took 3 bases from V and 3 from J, leaving 11 bases between them. The germline V gene encodes CDR1 SEHNR and CDR2 FQNEAQ (reference sequence). The CDR3 is 14 amino acids. The CDR3 is CASSFGGGKETQYF. The CDR3 nucleotides are TGTGCCAGCAGCTTTGGTGGAGGGAAAGAGACCCAGTACTTC.

This clone appeared once. The CDR3 loop is CASSPNPGTGEEQYF. CDR3 in DNA: TGTGCCAGCAGCCCAAACCCCGGGACAGGGGAGGAGCAGTACTTC. The V and J genes are TRBV7-9 and TRBJ2-7, with 10 nucleotides matching TRBD1. Trimming removed 5 bases from V and 7 bases from J; junction bases left unmatched: 11. This CDR3 is 15 amino acids long. Per the germline V gene, CDR1 is SEHNR and CDR2 is FQNEAQ (reference sequence).

The chain has TRBV4-1 and TRBJ2-2; TRBD2 aligns across 14 bases. The CDR3 spans 15 residues. J was trimmed by 3 bases and V by 6 bases; bases with no gene match: 0. Germline V gives CDR1 MGHRA, CDR2 YSYEKL. Here the CDR3 DNA reads TGCGCCAGCAGGGGACTAGCGGGAGACACCGGGGAGCTGTTTTTT. Encoded protein: CASRGLAGDTGELFF.

The rearrangement links TRBV5-4 to TRBJ2-1; D may be TRBD1 or TRBD2 (5 bases each). With 1 base removed from V and 7 bases from J, the gap between germline ends came to 15 bases. Germline CDR1 SGHNT, CDR2 YYREEE (reference sequence). The CDR3 loop spans 15 amino acids. In DNA form, the CDR3 reads TGTGCCAGCAGCTTGAATCCGGGACCAATAAATGAGCAGTTCTTC. It encodes CASSLNPGPINEQFF.

The chain carries TRBV6-2 or TRBV6-3 and TRBJ2-3, with 10 bases matching TRBD2. The germline V gene has CDR1 MNHEY and CDR2 SVGEGT. Trimming at V came to 1 base and at J to 3 bases, leaving 7 bases not matched to a gene. CDR3 length equals 17 residues. The CDR3 DNA reads TGTGCCAGCAGTTACTACGTTAGCGGGAGGCCAACAGATACGCAGTATTTT. It specifies CASSYYVSGRPTDTQYF.

The rearrangement joins TRBV9 to TRBJ1-3; TRBD1 agrees at 7 bases. Losses at the gene ends were 3 bases for V and 4 bases for J; bases not matched to a gene: 4. Germline V gene data show CDR1 as SGDLS and CDR2 as YYNGEE. There are 14 residues in the CDR3. The CDR3 loop reads CASSAVQGGNTIYF. The CDR3 DNA reads as TGTGCCAGCAGCGCTGTACAGGGGGGAAACACCATATATTTT.